This is a list of T cell receptor beta chains from one sample in a study of blood T cell repertoires in COVID-19. The data were produced by immunoSEQ multiplex PCR, yet TCRdb's version contains in-frame clones alone and is incomplete. The table records hundreds of thousands of clones, roughly 89% of them present only once. Sequencing used peripheral blood. All receptors derive from a woman younger than 45 with active or convalescent COVID-19. Each CDR3 is given with its conserved first and last residue. The D gene is left open where the match is weak. Rows give clone size only sometimes, using once, few, many, or a class for an expanded clone.

j_call d_call clone_size v_call cdr3_aa cdr3_nt
TRBJ1-2 - - TRBV5-1 CASSLDQASLGYGYTF TGCGCCAGCAGCTTGGATCAGGCGAGTTTAGGCTATGGCTACACCTTC
TRBJ1-2 - - TRBV5-1 CASSLGTDGYTF TGCGCCAGCAGCTTGGGTACGGATGGCTACACCTTC
TRBJ1-1 TRBD1 - TRBV2 CASSGEDREAFF TGTGCCAGCAGTGGGGAAGACAGGGAGGCTTTCTTT
TRBJ1-2 - - TRBV7-2 CASSLKGAGYGYTF TGTGCCAGCAGCTTAAAAGGGGCAGGCTATGGCTACACCTTC
TRBJ2-7 TRBD1 - TRBV27 CASRIQGTTYEQYF TGTGCCAGCAGGATACAGGGGACAACCTACGAGCAGTACTTC
TRBJ1-5 - - TRBV11-2 CASSLGAGDQPQHF TGTGCCAGCAGCTTAGGGGCGGGGGATCAGCCCCAGCATTTT
TRBJ2-5 - - TRBV5-1 CASSRGTHQETQYF TGCGCCAGCAGCCGTGGGACTCACCAAGAGACCCAGTACTTC
TRBJ1-1 TRBD1 few TRBV5-1 CASSPGGGQGNTEAFF TGCGCCAGCAGCCCGGGGGGAGGACAGGGGAACACTGAAGCTTTCTTT
TRBJ1-1 - once TRBV12-3/TRBV12-4 CASSWGENTEAFF TGTGCCAGCAGTTGGGGGGAGAACACTGAAGCTTTCTTT
TRBJ2-1 TRBD2 - TRBV4-1 CASSQEWGRAGYYNEQFF TGCGCCAGCAGCCAAGAGTGGGGGAGGGCGGGATACTACAATGAGCAGTTCTTC
TRBJ1-2 - - TRBV5-4 CASSLVQGPGGYTF TGTGCCAGCAGCTTGGTCCAGGGGCCGGGGGGCTACACCTTC
TRBJ2-3 - - TRBV6-4 CASSAAGTDHTQYF TGTGCCAGCAGTGCGGCGGGCACAGACCATACGCAGTATTTT
TRBJ2-2 TRBD2 - TRBV18 CASSPSSGGDRTGELFF TGTGCCAGCTCACCCTCTAGCGGGGGGGATCGCACCGGGGAGCTGTTTTTT
TRBJ2-1 - - TRBV10-1 CASSPGGRFSYNEQFF TGCGCCAGCAGTCCCGGCGGGCGCTTCTCCTACAATGAGCAGTTCTTC
TRBJ1-6 TRBD1 few TRBV5-1 CASSSTGGSYNSPLHF TGCGCCAGCAGCTCAACAGGGGGCTCCTATAATTCACCCCTCCACTTT
TRBJ1-4 - - TRBV6-5 CASRRAETNEKLFF TGTGCCAGCAGGAGGGCGGAAACTAATGAAAAACTGTTTTTT
TRBJ1-2 TRBD1 - TRBV4-1 CASSHNGQDHGGYTF TGCGCCAGCAGCCACAACGGACAGGACCATGGAGGCTACACCTTC
TRBJ2-7 TRBD1 - TRBV6-5 CASRWGTESYEQYF TGTGCCAGCAGGTGGGGGACAGAATCCTACGAGCAGTACTTC
TRBJ2-7 - - TRBV4-1 CASSQTASSSYEQYF TGCGCCAGCAGCCAAACAGCTTCAAGCTCCTACGAGCAGTACTTC
TRBJ1-1 - - TRBV11-2 CASSLTPQPQAFF TGTGCCAGCAGCTTAACCCCACAGCCCCAAGCTTTCTTT
TRBJ2-7 TRBD2 - TRBV7-9 CASSPGLADYEQYF TGTGCCAGCAGCCCCGGACTAGCAGACTACGAGCAGTACTTC
TRBJ1-1 TRBD1 - TRBV19 CASSIGDSGTEAFF TGTGCCAGTAGTATAGGGGACAGTGGGACTGAAGCTTTCTTT
TRBJ2-7 - - TRBV7-9 CASSLAFDSASYEQYF TGTGCCAGCAGCTTAGCTTTTGACAGTGCCTCCTACGAGCAGTACTTC
TRBJ1-1 - - TRBV5-6 CASSFYGLNTEAFF TGTGCCAGCAGCTTTTACGGGTTGAACACTGAAGCTTTCTTT
TRBJ1-2 TRBD1 - TRBV29-1 CSVLKWTGGATLEGSWIGYTF TGCAGCGTTCTTAAGTGGACAGGGGGCGCAACCCTTGAGGGTTCATGGATTGGCTACACCTTC
TRBJ1-2 - - TRBV6-1 CASSEGASGYGYTF TGTGCCAGCAGTGAAGGGGCCTCAGGCTATGGCTACACCTTC
TRBJ1-1 - - TRBV6-5 CASSPQGNTEAFF TGTGCCAGCAGTCCGCAGGGGAACACTGAAGCTTTCTTT
TRBJ2-2 - once TRBV5-1 CASSSGVGLANTGELFF TGCGCCAGCAGCTCTGGCGTGGGGCTGGCGAACACCGGGGAGCTGTTTTTT
TRBJ2-5 TRBD2 - TRBV7-8 CASSSRGPSGETQYF TGTGCCAGCAGCTCCCGAGGGCCTAGCGGGGAGACCCAGTACTTC
TRBJ1-1 - - TRBV18 CASSQGQGSWNTEAFF TGTGCCAGCTCACAGGGGCAGGGGTCCTGGAACACTGAAGCTTTCTTT
TRBJ1-3 TRBD1 - TRBV5-1 CASSSMTGTSGNTIYF TGCGCCAGCAGCTCGATGACAGGGACCTCTGGAAACACCATATATTTT
TRBJ2-2 TRBD2 - TRBV4-2 CASSQDSSSGANTGELFF TGTGCCAGCAGCCAAGATTCCTCTAGCGGGGCGAACACCGGGGAGCTGTTTTTT
TRBJ2-6 TRBD2 - TRBV19 CASQTGDYSGANVLTF TGTGCCAGCCAAACGGGGGACTACTCTGGGGCCAACGTCCTGACTTTC
TRBJ2-3 TRBD2 - TRBV19 CASSGLAGFTDTQYF TGTGCCAGTAGTGGTCTAGCGGGGTTCACAGATACGCAGTATTTT
TRBJ1-2 TRBD1 - TRBV10-1 CASSDLPTGDGYTF TGCGCCAGCAGTGACCTCCCGACAGGGGATGGCTACACCTTC
TRBJ2-5 - - TRBV11-2 CASSSGEETQYF TGTGCCAGCAGCTCGGGGGAAGAGACCCAGTACTTC
TRBJ1-3 TRBD1 - TRBV5-1 CASSFAGTGVSGNTIYF TGCGCCAGCAGCTTTGCCGGGACAGGGGTCTCTGGAAACACCATATATTTT
TRBJ1-1 TRBD1 - TRBV18 CASSVWDSEAFF TGTGCCAGCTCAGTATGGGACAGTGAAGCTTTCTTT
TRBJ1-1 - - TRBV14 CASSHAENTEAFF TGTGCCAGCAGCCATGCAGAGAACACTGAAGCTTTCTTT
TRBJ2-2 TRBD1 - TRBV7-9 CASSFRQGPSTGELFF TGTGCCAGCAGCTTTCGACAGGGTCCGAGCACCGGGGAGCTGTTTTTT
TRBJ2-7 - - TRBV5-4 CASSLAGGNEQYF TGTGCCAGCAGCTTGGCCGGCGGGAATGAGCAGTACTTC
TRBJ1-6 - - TRBV6-6 CASGIRVLDSPLHF TGTGCCAGCGGGATCAGGGTATTAGATTCACCCCTCCACTTT
TRBJ1-2 TRBD1 - TRBV2 CASSGTDFQDGYTF TGTGCCAGCAGCGGGACAGACTTCCAGGATGGCTACACCTTC
TRBJ2-1 - - TRBV27 CASGEIAVYNEQFF TGTGCCAGCGGGGAAATAGCGGTGTACAATGAGCAGTTCTTC
TRBJ2-5 TRBD1 - TRBV5-6 CASSGTGWETQYF TGTGCCAGCAGCGGGACAGGGTGGGAGACCCAGTACTTC
TRBJ1-1 - - TRBV4-1 CASSPAAGRWTEAFF TGCGCCAGCAGCCCGGCTGCGGGGAGGTGGACTGAAGCTTTCTTT
TRBJ2-1 TRBD2 - TRBV5-1 CASSLEPSGGYSWDYNEQFF TGCGCCAGCAGCTTGGAGCCTAGCGGGGGGTACTCCTGGGACTACAATGAGCAGTTCTTC
TRBJ2-3 - - TRBV5-6 CASTLSFRDTTDTQYF TGTGCCAGCACCCTCTCCTTTCGGGACACTACAGATACGCAGTATTTT
TRBJ1-1 TRBD1 - TRBV5-1 CASILDREMNTEAFF TGCGCCAGCATCCTTGACAGGGAGATGAACACTGAAGCTTTCTTT
TRBJ2-2 TRBD2 - TRBV27 CASRRTSGRVSGELFF TGTGCCAGCAGGCGGACTAGCGGGAGGGTCTCCGGGGAGCTGTTTTTT
TRBJ1-1 TRBD1 once TRBV4-1 CASSRGQGTGVEAFF TGCGCCAGCAGCCGGGGGCAGGGGACAGGCGTTGAAGCTTTCTTT